The 15 T cell receptor beta chains below were found in one sample sequenced in a study of T-cell reconstitution after alpha-beta-depleted transplantation in children. Unique molecular identifiers featured in how the TCRbeta library was prepared. TCRdb itself ran the PCR reads through MiXCR, one entry per CDR3 protein. Among about 78,000 distinct CDR3 sequences listed, roughly 15% were seen once. The starting material was PBMCs, mostly from graft donor cells, obtained 180 days after TCRalphabeta/CD19-depleted stem cell transplant. These receptors all stem from a male patient aged 2-10 years who had a stem cell transplant for acute lymphoblastic leukemia, so the T cells may come from the graft donor.

This clonotype occurred a few times. CDR3 amino acids: CASSYRQSFSGTGELFF. The CDR3 DNA sequence: TGTGCCAGCAGTTACCGGCAGTCCTTCTCTGGGACCGGGGAGCTGTTTTTT. The chain joins TRBV6-5 to TRBJ2-2; D uncertain. The CDR3 sequence is 17 residues long. CDR1 MNHEY and CDR2 SVGAGI come from the germline V gene. The V end lost 2 bases, the J end lost 5 bases, and 18 bases lay between the germline ends.

This clonotype was detected a few times. The chain uses TRBV20-1 and TRBJ1-1; weak D call: TRBD1 (5 bases). The germline V and J ends were trimmed by 0 bases and 5 bases, with 10 bases remaining between them. The CDR3 covers 13 residues. CDR1 and CDR2 (germline): DFQATT, SNEGSKA (reference sequence). The CDR3 protein is CSARDPGGTEAFF. Written as DNA, the CDR3 is TGCAGTGCTAGAGATCCGGGGGGGACTGAAGCTTTCTTT.

The V and J genes are TRBV2 and TRBJ2-7; 10 nucleotides match TRBD1. V lost 1 base, J lost 3 bases, and 6 bases stayed unmatched. Germline V lookup: CDR1 SNHLY, CDR2 FYNNEI. The CDR3 consists of 16 residues. The CDR3 sequence: CASSEEVGTGVYEQYF. The DNA for the CDR3 is TGTGCCAGCAGTGAAGAAGTCGGGACAGGGGTCTACGAGCAGTACTTC.

This clonotype was counted a few times. The V and J genes are TRBV5-1 and TRBJ1-2; no clear D. Germline V CDR1 and CDR2: SGHRS, YFSETQ. This CDR3 contains 10 residues. The V end was cut by 4 bases, the J end by 7 bases, with 5 bases between. This chain's CDR3 is CASSPTGYTF. As DNA, the CDR3 is TGCGCCAGCAGCCCCACTGGCTACACCTTC.

This chain links TRBV5-1 with TRBJ2-1; 8 bases map to TRBD2. Germline CDR1 and CDR2: SGHRS and YFSETQ. The CDR3 is made up of 15 amino acids. V was clipped by 1 base and J by 2 bases; unmatched bases: 2. In DNA, the CDR3 is TGCGCCAGCAGCTTGTCGGGAGGGACCTACAATGAGCAGTTCTTC. Encoded protein: CASSLSGGTYNEQFF. The complete variable domain, with remaining parts taken from reference TRBV5-1 and TRBJ2-1, reads KAGVTQTPRYLIKTRGQQVTLSCSPISGHRSVSWYQQTPGQGLQFLFEYFSETQRNKGNFPGRFSGRQFSNSRSEMNVSTLELGDSALYLCASSLSGGTYNEQFFGPGTRLTVL.

The chain uses TRBV11-2 and TRBJ2-2; TRBD2 agrees at 10 bases. This CDR3 is 16 amino acids long. Germline-derived CDR1 and CDR2 are SGHAT and FQNNGV. V lost 5 bases to trimming and J lost 0 bases; unmatched junction nucleotides: 3. In DNA form, the CDR3 reads TGTGCCAGCAGCGCCACTAGCGGGGCGAACACCGGGGAGCTGTTTTTT. It encodes CASSATSGANTGELFF. Together with reference TRBV11-2 and TRBJ2-2, the CDR3 gives the full variable domain: EAGVAQSPRYKIIEKRQSVAFWCNPISGHATLYWYQQILGQGPKLLIQFQNNGVVDDSQLPKDRFSAERLKGVDSTLKIQPAKLEDSAVYLCASSATSGANTGELFFGEGSRLTVL.

This clonotype showed up just a few times. The CDR3 protein is CASSLARGQGKRETQYF. The CDR3 nucleotides read TGTGCCAGCAGCTTAGCTCGGGGACAGGGGAAAAGGGAGACCCAGTACTTC. The chain links TRBV11-2 to TRBJ2-5; 10 positions match TRBD1. Germline CDR1 and CDR2: SGHAT and FQNNGV. Trimming took 1 base from V and 5 from J; bases not matched to a gene: 10. The CDR3 totals 17 residues. Variable domain in full (rest from reference TRBV11-2 and TRBJ2-5): EAGVAQSPRYKIIEKRQSVAFWCNPISGHATLYWYQQILGQGPKLLIQFQNNGVVDDSQLPKDRFSAERLKGVDSTLKIQPAKLEDSAVYLCASSLARGQGKRETQYFGPGTRLLVL.

The chain combines TRBV6-5 with TRBJ2-2; 10 bases are a match to TRBD1. Germline values: CDR1 MNHEY, CDR2 SVGAGI. Germline trimming cut 4 bases from V and 3 bases from J; bases unmatched to any gene: 2. This CDR3 contains 15 residues. The CDR3 loop reads CASSSGTGDTGELFF. CDR3 nucleotide sequence: TGTGCCAGCAGTTCCGGGACAGGGGACACCGGGGAGCTGTTTTTT.

The chain couples TRBV29-1 to TRBJ1-3; D might be TRBD1 (6 bases). With 7 bases removed from V and 4 bases from J, the gap between germline ends came to 20 bases. This CDR3 contains 15 residues. In germline, CDR1 is SQVTM, CDR2 ANQGSEA. Here the CDR3 DNA reads TGCAGCGCCAGGGAGGGGGGCGCGAGAGGAAACACCATATATTTT. It is translated as CSAREGGARGNTIYF.

This chain's CDR3 is CASRTDGGGELFF. The CDR3 bases are TGTGCCAGCAGGACAGACGGGGGCGGGGAGCTGTTTTTT. The rearrangement uses TRBV12-3 or TRBV12-4 and TRBJ2-2, with D possibly matching TRBD2 (6 bases). Trimming removed 6 bases at V and 7 bases at J, with 12 bases between. CDR3 length equals 13 residues.

This clonotype was counted many times. The chain carries TRBV10-3 and TRBJ1-1; TRBD1 aligns across 12 bases. The V gene's germline CDR1 is ENHRY and CDR2 SYGVKD. The CDR3 sequence is 17 residues long. V shed 6 bases and J 3 bases; nucleotides not matched to a gene: 11. CDR3 nucleotides: TGTGCCATCAGGGCAGGGACAGGGGGCCTGGCCGACACTGAAGCTTTCTTT. Translation: CAIRAGTGGLADTEAFF.

Concerning this clonotype itself: This may stem from a read error, because a much larger clone lies one nucleotide away. J is TRBJ2-5 and V is TRBV5-6; 8 bases are shared with TRBD1. Germline V lookup: CDR1 SGHDT, CDR2 YYEEEE. This CDR3 contains 14 residues. CDR3 nucleotide sequence: TGTGTCAGCAGCACCACCGGGACAGGCCAGACCCAGTACTTC. This translates into CVSSTTGTGQTQYF. Full variable domain (rest looked up from reference TRBV5-6 and TRBJ2-5): DAGVTQSPTHLIKTRGQQVTLRCSPKSGHDTVSWYQQALGQGPQFIFQYYEEEERQRGNFPDRFSGHQFPNYSSELNVNALLLGDSALYLCVSSTTGTGQTQYFGPGTRLLVL.

At least ten counts were recorded for this clonotype. V is TRBV4-3 and J is TRBJ1-6; a weak D match, TRBD1 (5 bases). The CDR3 is 14 amino acids. V lost 4 bases and J lost 6, with 10 bases in between. The V gene's germline CDR1 is LGHNA and CDR2 YSLEER. Written as DNA, the CDR3 is TGCGCCAGCAGCCTCACAGGCCGTAATTCACCCCTCCACTTT. This translates into CASSLTGRNSPLHF.

This clonotype was detected a few times. The chain joins TRBV20-1 to TRBJ2-5; no reliable D call. This CDR3 is 11 amino acids long. Germline assignment: CDR1 DFQATT and CDR2 SNEGSKA (reference sequence). The CDR3: CTPGSPETQYF. The CDR3 nucleotides read TGCACCCCGGGTAGCCCAGAGACCCAGTACTTC.

The V call is TRBV10-3, the J call TRBJ1-2, with 8 positions matching TRBD1. CDR3 length equals 11 residues. V was pared by 4 bases and J by 9 bases, with 1 base of the junction left unmatched. CDR1 is ENHRY and CDR2 is SYGVKD in the germline V gene. CDR3 sequence: CAISGQGRYTF. The CDR3 coding sequence is TGTGCCATCAGTGGACAGGGGCGCTACACCTTC.